This TCR beta chain emerged from a study of vaccination and CD4 T cells after COVID-19 (dated by TCRdb to 2021 to 2024). A note on the overall study: Convalescent patients had a positive SARS-CoV-2 result on nasal swab PCR, and of these patients, several had mild disease and one had severe disease. The convalescent cohort included six males and four females, with two Hispanic individuals, seven Caucasians, two Asians and one multiracial person. Participants got two doses of the Pfizer-BioNTech BNT162b2 vaccine (n=8) or two doses of the Moderna mRNA-1273 vaccine (n=2). Post-COVID blood samples were collected from convalescent patients a median of around 100 days after diagnosis, with a range of about 35 to 161 days. The time from the second vaccine dose to post-vaccine blood sampling had a median of approximately 72 days and ranged from roughly 12 to 250 days. For stimulating the cultures, overlapping spike peptide pools were used, derived from SARS-CoV-2 as well as from the common cold coronaviruses HCoV-NL63, HCoV-OC43 and HCoV-229E. Control cultures received a CEFX viral epitope pool as the positive control, an HIV-1 Nef peptide pool as the negative control, or no peptide. The spike-specific CD4+ TCR repertoire was compared before and after mRNA vaccination in nine to ten COVID-19 convalescent patients and a handful of infection-naive healthy vaccine recipients. Broad study findings and their caveats: Of the vaccine-specific clones found in convalescent patients, nearly all (304 of 307) were mono-reactive for SARS-CoV-2 spike instead of being cross-reactive with common cold coronaviruses. In convalescent patients, a median around 90% of post-vaccine SARS-CoV-2-reactive clones were detected only after vaccination, suggesting vaccine-specific priming. Relatively few convalescent patients were included in the study, and early timepoints after natural infection were not analyzed. The median count of SARS-CoV-2-reactive clonotypes went up from some 23 after infection to 35 to 40 after vaccination, although the change was not significant.

CDR1 is given as LNHNV and CDR2 as YYDKDF, both from the germline V gene (reference sequence). The V and J ends are trimmed by 6 bases and 8 bases, leaving 17 bases between them. The CDR3, from cysteine to phenylalanine, totals 14 residues. Solely the CDR3 DNA is kept, with 42 bases framed from the first base. Worth noting for this clonotype: The antigen this receptor binds is unknown. Within one base of it there is no much larger clone, and no base qualities were kept.

The treatment or condition label, read with the paper, signifies: approximately 9-day PBMC culture with coronavirus spike peptide pools or control peptides (ViraFEST assay). The ViraFEST assay, used in the study, expanded antigen-specific T cells with peptide pools and then identified the expanded clonotypes through TCR sequencing. The convalescent patients' positive SARS-CoV-2 PCR tests fell between March and December 2020, which was before the Alpha, Beta and Delta variants emerged in the United States. Roughly 2.1 million PBMCs per well were cultured in IMDM with 5% human AB serum and approximately 10 IU/ml IL-2, plus 10 ug/ml peptide pools. Half of the culture medium was replaced with fresh IL-2-containing medium on days 3 and 7. After 10 days of culture, CD4+ T cells were isolated by negative selection with the EasySep CD4+ T cell isolation kit. Ficoll-Paque Plus gradient centrifugation was used to isolate PBMCs from whole blood, and the isolated PBMCs were then either used fresh or cryopreserved at -140C. In general, triplicate wells were set up for every culture condition.

Libraries were made using PCR. TCR sequencing of DNA from cultured CD4+ T cells used the Oncomine TCR Beta short-read assay at the Johns Hopkins FTIC core. The QIAamp micro DNA kit was used to extract genomic DNA from the cultured CD4+ T cells. Oncomine TCR Beta libraries made from cultured CD4+ T cells were pooled using unique dual indexes and sequenced on an Illumina iSeq 100. From the authors' description of their analysis: Non-productive sequences were filtered out, and CDR3s that did not start with C, did not end with F or W, or were shorter than 7 amino acids were discarded. Antigen-specific clonotypes were identified using the MANAFEST web application through comparison of peptide-stimulated wells with reference and other culture wells. Positive clones required FDR below 0.05, an odds ratio above 5, and productive frequency above 0.1% in at least two of three replicate wells. A clonotype was classed as cross-reactive if the clonotype showed significant expansion both in SARS-CoV-2 spike wells and in at least one common cold coronavirus spike condition. Using R version 3.6.1, CDR3 homology was evaluated through Levenshtein distances (stringdist) along with unrooted phylogenetic trees (ape). TCRdb trimmed the raw reads at Q25, called clones with MiXCR and kept productive beta chains. Rows with one shared CDR3 protein collapse into an entry with the most common genes and DNA. The V and J calls follow TCRdb's processing rather than the paper's. This sample has some 12,000 distinct CDR3 sequences in its table, and approximately 28% of those were observed once. Jointly, the top ten make up about a quarter of the sample.

The sequence derives from a human donor with COVID-19. Sequences were obtained from cultured CD4+ T cells from blood. The sequence links TRBV15 to TRBJ2-4, with the D assignment possibly TRBD1 or TRBD2, given 5 matching bases for each. CDR3 region: CATSSGSGTDIQYF. In nucleotide form, the sequence is TGTGCCACCAGTTCGGGGTCGGGGACGGACATTCAGTACTTC.